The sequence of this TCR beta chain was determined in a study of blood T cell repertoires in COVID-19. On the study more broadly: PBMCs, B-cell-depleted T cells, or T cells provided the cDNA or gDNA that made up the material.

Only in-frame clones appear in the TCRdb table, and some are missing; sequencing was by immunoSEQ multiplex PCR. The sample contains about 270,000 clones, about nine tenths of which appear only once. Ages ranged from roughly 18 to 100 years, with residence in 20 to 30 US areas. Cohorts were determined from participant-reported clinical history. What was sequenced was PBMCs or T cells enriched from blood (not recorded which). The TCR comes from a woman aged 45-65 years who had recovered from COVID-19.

The CDR3 DNA reads TGTGCCAGCAGTCACCGGGGGACAGGGGTTTCACCCCTCCACTTT. This encodes CASSHRGTGVSPLHF. The chain joins TRBV28 to TRBJ1-6, with 10 nucleotides matching TRBD1. This CDR3 has 15 residues. CDR1 is MDHEN and CDR2 is SYDVKM in the germline V gene. The trim removed 5 bases at V and 9 bases at J, leaving 7 bases unmatched.